The TCR beta chain under discussion was sequenced for a study of CD8+CD57+ T cells in acquired aplastic anemia. On the study more broadly: Each DNA sample taken from sorted CD4+ and CD8+ cells came to about 3 ug on average.

All patients picked for sequencing had shown, by flow cytometry, an expansion of CD8+CD57+ cells. The ends were cut back, 3 bases at V and 2 bases at J, with 5 bases in the middle. CDR1 and CDR2 (germline): KGHDR, SFDVKD. The CDR3 loop spans 13 amino acids. Researchers used genomic DNA as the template to profile TCR beta VDJ and CDR3. Using its own MiXCR run on the reads, TCRdb lists one record per CDR3 protein. The repertoire holds about 470,000 distinct CDR3 sequences, with around 32% as singletons. The sequence derives from a human donor with aplastic anemia. The chain is built from TRBV24-1 and TRBJ2-3, with D unclear. Input material: sorted CD4+, CD8+, or CD8+CD57+ T cells (not recorded which) from PBMCs. CDR3 sequence (DNA): TGTGCCACCAGTGATGCCATCACAGATACGCAGTATTTT. It translates to CATSDAITDTQYF.